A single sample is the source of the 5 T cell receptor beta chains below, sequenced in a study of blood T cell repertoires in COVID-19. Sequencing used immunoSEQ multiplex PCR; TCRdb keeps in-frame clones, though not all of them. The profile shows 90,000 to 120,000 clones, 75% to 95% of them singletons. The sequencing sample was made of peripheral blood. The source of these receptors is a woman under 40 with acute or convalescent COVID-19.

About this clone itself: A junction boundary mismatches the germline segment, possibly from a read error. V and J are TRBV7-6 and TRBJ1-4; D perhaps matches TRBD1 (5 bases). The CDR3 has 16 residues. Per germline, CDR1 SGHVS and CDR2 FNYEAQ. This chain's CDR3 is CAISYLGGQGNEKLFF. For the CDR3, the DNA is TGTGCCATCAGCTACCTAGGTGGGCAGGGCAATGAAAAACTGTTTTTT. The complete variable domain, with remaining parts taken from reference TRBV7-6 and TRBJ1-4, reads GAGVSQSPRYKVTKRGQDVALRCDPISGHVSLYWYRQALGQGPEFLTYFNYEAQQDKSGLPNDRFSAERPEGSISTLTIQRTEQRDSAMYRCAISYLGGQGNEKLFFGSGTQLSVL.

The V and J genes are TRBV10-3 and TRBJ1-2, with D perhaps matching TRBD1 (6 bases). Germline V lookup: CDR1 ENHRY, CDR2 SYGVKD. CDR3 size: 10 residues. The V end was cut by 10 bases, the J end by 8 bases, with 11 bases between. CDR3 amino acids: CATRDIGYTF. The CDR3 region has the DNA TGTGCCACGAGGGACATCGGCTACACCTTC.

The DNA of the CDR3 is TGTGCCAGCAGTCGGGACTCCCAACCCAGCACAGATACGCAGTATTTT. It specifies CASSRDSQPSTDTQYF. J is TRBJ2-3 and V is TRBV2, with TRBD2 as a possible D gene (6 bases). The germline V gene encodes CDR1 SNHLY and CDR2 FYNNEI. The CDR3 runs 16 residues. V lost 5 bases and J lost 0, with 15 bases in between.

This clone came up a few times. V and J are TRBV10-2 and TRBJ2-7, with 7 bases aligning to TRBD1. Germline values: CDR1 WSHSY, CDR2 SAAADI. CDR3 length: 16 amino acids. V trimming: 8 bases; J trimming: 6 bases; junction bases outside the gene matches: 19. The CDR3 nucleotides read TGCGCCAGCGCGAAACCCTCCGGGACAGAGTGGCCCGAGCAGTACTTC. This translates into CASAKPSGTEWPEQYF.

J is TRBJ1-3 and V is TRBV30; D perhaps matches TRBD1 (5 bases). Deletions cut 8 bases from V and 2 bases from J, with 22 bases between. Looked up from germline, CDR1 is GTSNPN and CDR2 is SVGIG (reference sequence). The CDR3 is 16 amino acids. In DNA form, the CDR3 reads TGTGCCCAACACTTCTGGGGGGGGAAGGCTGGAAACACCATATATTTT. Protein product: CAQHFWGGKAGNTIYF.